One and the same sample provided the 8 T cell receptor beta chains below, sequenced in a study of early T cells in non-severe SARS-CoV-2 infection. TCRdb processed the 5' RACE reads anew with MiXCR; each CDR3 protein has one entry. The data contain around 99,000 distinct CDR3 sequences, about 15% of them seen just once; the ten biggest clones take up 5.1%. The input for sequencing was whole blood, taken at baseline. The receptor source for this set is an adult who was a healthcare worker with PCR-confirmed SARS-CoV-2 infection or an uninfected control (not recorded which).

This chain uses TRBV4-1 with TRBJ2-1; 9 bases line up with TRBD2. The CDR3 has 17 amino acids. J was trimmed by 7 bases and V by 1 base; bases with no gene match: 11. CDR1 is MGHRA and CDR2 is YSYEKL in the germline V gene. The CDR3 DNA follows: TGCGCCAGCAGCCAAGCCCTAGCGGGAAGGAGTGGGAATGAGCAGTTCTTC. This encodes CASSQALAGRSGNEQFF.

The rearrangement links TRBV5-6 to TRBJ1-1, with a possible D match to TRBD1 (5 bases). CDR1 and CDR2 from the germline V gene are SGHDT and YYEEEE. Trimming took 1 base from V and 4 from J, leaving 8 bases between them. The CDR3 runs to 13 residues. CDR3 bases: TGTGCCAGCAGCTTGAGGGGCGGCACTGAAGCTTTCTTT. Amino acid sequence: CASSLRGGTEAFF.

J is TRBJ2-4 and V is TRBV5-1; a possible D gene is TRBD1 (5 bases). This CDR3 comprises 17 residues. Trimming shortened V by 0 bases and J by 3 bases, and 16 bases separated the two germline ends. CDR1 and CDR2 from the germline V gene are SGHRS and YFSETQ. CDR3 sequence: CASSLGQGSAVKNIQYF. CDR3 nucleotide sequence: TGCGCCAGCAGCTTGGGGCAGGGCTCCGCGGTCAAAAACATTCAGTACTTC.

This clonotype was observed many times. The chain carries TRBV9 and TRBJ2-3; D is undetermined. CDR1 SGDLS and CDR2 YYNGEE come from the germline V gene. The V gene lost 0 bases and the J gene lost 5 bases, with 4 bases spanning the gap. The CDR3 sequence is 12 residues long. The CDR3 DNA reads as TGTGCCAGCAGCGTAGGGGAAGATACGCAGTATTTT. It encodes CASSVGEDTQYF.

The chain links TRBV18 to TRBJ2-5, with D tentatively TRBD2 (6 bases). Germline CDR1 and CDR2: KGHSH and LQKENI. The CDR3 has 12 amino acids. Trimming took 3 bases from V and 4 from J, leaving 6 bases between them. CDR3 loop: CASSPGGETQYF. The CDR3 nucleotides are TGTGCCAGCTCACCCGGGGGAGAGACCCAGTACTTC.

This clonotype was observed a few times. J is TRBJ2-5 and V is TRBV28, with D possibly being TRBD1 (6 bases). V was clipped by 11 bases and J by 5 bases, with 24 bases between them. This CDR3 region has 15 residues. CDR1 MDHEN and CDR2 SYDVKM come from the germline V gene. The CDR3 sequence is CACGAGDVWGETQYF. For the CDR3, the DNA is TGTGCCTGTGGGGCAGGGGATGTCTGGGGGGAGACCCAGTACTTC.

The rearrangement links TRBV10-3 to TRBJ1-6; 8 positions match TRBD1. The germline V gene has CDR1 ENHRY and CDR2 SYGVKD. V lost 7 bases and J lost 7; bases outside the gene matches: 3. CDR3 length: 13 amino acids. The DNA of the CDR3 is TGTGCCATCAAGGACAGGGAGAATTCACCCCTCCACTTT. This codes for CAIKDRENSPLHF.

This clonotype was found a few times. In nucleotides, the CDR3 is TGTGCCAGTAACAGGGGGGAGGCCGACAATGAGCAGTTCTTC. This translates into CASNRGEADNEQFF. This chain uses TRBV9 with TRBJ2-1, with TRBD1 identical over 8 bases. Germline assignment: CDR1 SGDLS and CDR2 YYNGEE. The ends lost 8 bases at V and 5 bases at J; junction bases unmatched: 9. The CDR3 is 14 amino acids.